This TCR beta chain was documented in a study of T-cell memory formation after mild COVID-19. Whole-study context: TCR clusters were mostly confined to one donor each.

Study-level findings and limits: The study detected some responding clones in pre-infection memory, suggesting cross-reactive memory joined. There was no confirmation that second-wave clones peaking on day 37 were SARS-CoV-2 specific.

A word on this clonotype: Its antigen is undetermined.

Trimming cost V 0 bases and J 3 bases; bases outside gene matches: 15. There are 18 residues in the CDR3. The germline V gene has CDR1 SGDLS and CDR2 YYNGEE. TCR alpha and TCR beta cDNA libraries with sample barcodes and UMIs came from 5'RACE using constant-segment primers. TCRdb re-derived calls from the 5' RACE reads in MiXCR, one entry per CDR3 protein. The table has around 200,000 distinct CDR3 sequences, less than 20% seen once. Source material: PBMCs or a T cell subset sorted from them (not recorded which). The chain carries TRBV9 and TRBJ2-7; 7 nucleotides agree with TRBD1. This clonotype was sampled from a young man who had mild COVID-19 (a few samples of this study predate the infection). Cell type and time point are not known. CDR3 sequence: CASSVGPQGGRAGYEQYF. As DNA, the CDR3 is TGTGCCAGCAGCGTAGGGCCTCAAGGGGGCCGGGCCGGCTACGAGCAGTACTTC.